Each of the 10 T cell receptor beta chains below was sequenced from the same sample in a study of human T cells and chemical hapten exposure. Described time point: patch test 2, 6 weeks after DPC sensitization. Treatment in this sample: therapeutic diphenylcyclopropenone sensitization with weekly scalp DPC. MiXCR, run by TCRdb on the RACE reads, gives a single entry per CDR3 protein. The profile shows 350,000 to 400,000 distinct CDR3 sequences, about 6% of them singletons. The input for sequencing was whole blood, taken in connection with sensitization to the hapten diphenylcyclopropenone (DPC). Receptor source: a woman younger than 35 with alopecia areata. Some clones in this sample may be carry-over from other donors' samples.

CDR3 DNA sequence: TGTGCCAGCAGCTTGAAGGGGGCGTTAGCTTCACCCCTCCACTTT. Translating gives CASSLKGALASPLHF. The chain carries TRBV5-6 and TRBJ1-6; 7 nucleotides line up with TRBD1. The V and J ends lost 1 base and 9 bases, in that order; junction bases with no gene match: 7. CDR3 length equals 15 residues. CDR1 and CDR2 from the germline V gene are SGHDT and YYEEEE.

CDR3 in amino acids: CASSSRPGTGGNSPLHF. CDR3 coding DNA: TGTGCCAGCAGCTCTCGGCCCGGGACAGGGGGCAATTCACCCCTCCACTTT. This chain uses TRBV4-2 with TRBJ1-6, with 12 bases matching TRBD1. The CDR3 extends over 17 amino acids. The V gene's germline CDR1 is LGHNA and CDR2 YNFKEQ. Trimming at V came to 5 bases and at J to 7 bases, leaving 9 bases not matched to a gene.

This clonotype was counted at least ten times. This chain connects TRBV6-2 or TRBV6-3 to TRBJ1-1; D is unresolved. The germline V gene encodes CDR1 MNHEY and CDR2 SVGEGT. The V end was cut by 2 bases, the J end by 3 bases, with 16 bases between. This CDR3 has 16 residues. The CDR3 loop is CASSYATRGVDTEAFF. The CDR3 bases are TGTGCCAGCAGTTACGCGACACGTGGGGTGGACACTGAAGCTTTCTTT.

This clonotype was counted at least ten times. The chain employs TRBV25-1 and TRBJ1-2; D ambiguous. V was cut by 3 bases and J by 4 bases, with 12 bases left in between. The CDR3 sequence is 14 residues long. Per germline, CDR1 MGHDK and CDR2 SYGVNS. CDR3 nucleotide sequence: TGTGCCAGCAGTGATCGCCACCGGGGCTATGGCTACACCTTC. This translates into CASSDRHRGYGYTF.

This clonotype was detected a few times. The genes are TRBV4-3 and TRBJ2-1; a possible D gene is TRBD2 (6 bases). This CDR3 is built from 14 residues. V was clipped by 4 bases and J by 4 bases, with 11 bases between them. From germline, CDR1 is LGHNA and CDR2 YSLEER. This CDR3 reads CASSPGAGYNEQFF. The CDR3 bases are TGCGCCAGCAGCCCGGGAGCAGGTTACAATGAGCAGTTCTTC.

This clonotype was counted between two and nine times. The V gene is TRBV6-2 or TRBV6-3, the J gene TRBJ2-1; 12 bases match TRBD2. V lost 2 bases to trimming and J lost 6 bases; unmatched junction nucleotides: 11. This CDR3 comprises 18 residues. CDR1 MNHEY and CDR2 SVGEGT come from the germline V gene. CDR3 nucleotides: TGTGCCAGCAGTTACCCAATCAGGGGACTAGCGGGTGGCAATGAGCAGTTCTTC. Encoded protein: CASSYPIRGLAGGNEQFF.

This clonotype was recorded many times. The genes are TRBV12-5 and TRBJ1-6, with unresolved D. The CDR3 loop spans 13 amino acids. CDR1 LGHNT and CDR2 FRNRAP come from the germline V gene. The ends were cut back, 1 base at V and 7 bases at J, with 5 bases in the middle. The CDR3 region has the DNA TGTGCTAGTGGTTTGGCCGGGAATTCACCCCTCCACTTT. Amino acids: CASGLAGNSPLHF.

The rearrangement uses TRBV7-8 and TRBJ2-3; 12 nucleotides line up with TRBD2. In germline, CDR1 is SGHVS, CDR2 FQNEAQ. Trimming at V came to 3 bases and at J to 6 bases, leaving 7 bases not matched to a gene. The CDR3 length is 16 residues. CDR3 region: CASSFWTSGAPDTQYF. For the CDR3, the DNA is TGTGCCAGCAGCTTTTGGACTAGCGGGGCCCCGGATACGCAGTATTTT.

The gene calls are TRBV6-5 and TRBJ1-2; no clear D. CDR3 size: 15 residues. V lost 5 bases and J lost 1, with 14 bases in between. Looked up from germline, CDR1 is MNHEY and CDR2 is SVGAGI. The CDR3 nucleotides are TGTGCCAGCAGTCGAAGAGGAGAGAGTAACTATGGCTACACCTTC. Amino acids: CASSRRGESNYGYTF.

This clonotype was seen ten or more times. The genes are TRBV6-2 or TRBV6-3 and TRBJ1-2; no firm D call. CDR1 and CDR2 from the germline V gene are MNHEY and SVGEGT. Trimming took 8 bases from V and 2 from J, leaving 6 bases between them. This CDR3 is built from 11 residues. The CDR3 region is CASVGNYGYTF. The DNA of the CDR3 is TGTGCCAGCGTGGGGAACTATGGCTACACCTTC.